These T cell receptor beta chains were read from a single sample in a study of regulatory T cells in long-lasting Graves disease. TCRdb redid the calling of the multiplex PCR reads with MiXCR, one entry per CDR3 protein. The sample shows 500,000 or so distinct CDR3 sequences, 15% to 20% of them seen only once. These data were also reused for a study on T cells in Graves' hyperthyroidism and ophthalmopathy.

Sequenced here: peripheral blood mononuclear cells (PBMCs), sampled at new diagnosis, from a patient treated with antithyroid drugs. The receptor source for this set is a man aged 40-49 years with Graves disease. Both conserved end residues are trimmed from each CDR3.

CDR3	V	J
ASSSNTLTDTQY	TRBV5-1	TRBJ2-3
ASKETGPNNEQF	TRBV2	TRBJ2-1
ASRRQPEKLF	TRBV6-2/TRBV6-3	TRBJ1-4
ASSYPGPGANVLT	TRBV12-3/TRBV12-4	TRBJ2-6
ASSDFPRSNTEAF	TRBV2	TRBJ1-1
ATSRAWQELLF	TRBV15	TRBJ1-4
ASSSWMDGSPLH	TRBV12-3/TRBV12-4	TRBJ1-6
ASSSFTGKRETQY	TRBV12-3/TRBV12-4	TRBJ2-5
ASSLRTSGRAVTGELF	TRBV5-5	TRBJ2-2
ASSYLTGGGNTEAF	TRBV6-2/TRBV6-3	TRBJ1-1
ASRKGGETQY	TRBV7-9	TRBJ2-5
ATSGDRGVTDTQY	TRBV15	TRBJ2-3
SARPSGSAYEQY	TRBV20-1	TRBJ2-7
ASSLGFLGTANTEAF	TRBV5-6	TRBJ1-1
AMKSGDSYEQY	TRBV10-3	TRBJ2-7
ASSMSGTFDYNEQF	TRBV18	TRBJ2-1
ASSLEPDTEAF	TRBV7-9	TRBJ1-1
ASSLGGGPSGNEQF	TRBV12-3/TRBV12-4	TRBJ2-1
ASSSLTGTASPLH	TRBV11-2	TRBJ1-6
ASSLGGGSGEKQF	TRBV12-3/TRBV12-4	TRBJ2-1
ASSLSQMRDSYEQY	TRBV28	TRBJ2-7
ASSQIHNYEQY	TRBV3-1	TRBJ2-7
ASSSGATSYNEQF	TRBV14	TRBJ2-1
ATSRVPAGLAGGPSGEQY	TRBV15	TRBJ2-7
ASSSGGPYEQY	TRBV5-6	TRBJ2-7
ASRTPGVHSYNEQF	TRBV5-1	TRBJ2-1
ASRRISGSETQY	TRBV6-1	TRBJ2-5
ASSAPTDTQY	TRBV9	TRBJ2-3
ASSTRTGVTEKLF	TRBV3-1	TRBJ1-4
ASSLVQGAGEQY	TRBV5-5	TRBJ2-7
ASTYLTSDDTGELF	TRBV5-6	TRBJ2-2
ASVRQGAETQY	TRBV2	TRBJ2-5
AWSVPGLVANEQF	TRBV30	TRBJ2-1
ASSPDASNQPQH	TRBV12-3/TRBV12-4	TRBJ1-5
AIKSSGFTDAQY	TRBV10-3	TRBJ2-3
ASSSHGGLAGGHEQY	TRBV7-3	TRBJ2-7
AWSVKGSGYEQY	TRBV30	TRBJ2-7
ASSETGGLSPLH	TRBV2	TRBJ1-6
ASSWGRLAGYSEQF	TRBV27	TRBJ2-1
ASSPQTSQETQY	TRBV11-2	TRBJ2-5
ASSPTSGLTDTQY	TRBV27	TRBJ2-3
ASSPLSGWELF	TRBV3-1	TRBJ2-2
ASRSGRRTDTQY	TRBV28	TRBJ2-3
ASNKTRTGSSGGYEQY	TRBV12-3/TRBV12-4	TRBJ2-7
ASSTPRGNNEKLF	TRBV19	TRBJ1-4
SARTDTLYEQY	TRBV20-1	TRBJ2-7
ASSLEGGGGYEQY	TRBV7-2	TRBJ2-7
SVSVGDNEQF	TRBV20-1	TRBJ2-1
ASSFYSFNEQF	TRBV5-1	TRBJ2-1
ASAPGGAHYSYEQY	TRBV6-1	TRBJ2-7
ASSDRGRTTYEQY	TRBV10-2	TRBJ2-7
ASSLDGEGGAF	TRBV5-1	TRBJ1-1
SAGLSSYNEQF	TRBV20-1	TRBJ2-1
ASSVAESYEQY	TRBV6-1	TRBJ2-7
ATSEARGTATGYT	TRBV24-1	TRBJ1-2
SAAWAGLETQY	TRBV20-1	TRBJ2-5
ASSRDRAAGELF	TRBV28	TRBJ2-2
SARKGASPGELF	TRBV20-1	TRBJ2-2